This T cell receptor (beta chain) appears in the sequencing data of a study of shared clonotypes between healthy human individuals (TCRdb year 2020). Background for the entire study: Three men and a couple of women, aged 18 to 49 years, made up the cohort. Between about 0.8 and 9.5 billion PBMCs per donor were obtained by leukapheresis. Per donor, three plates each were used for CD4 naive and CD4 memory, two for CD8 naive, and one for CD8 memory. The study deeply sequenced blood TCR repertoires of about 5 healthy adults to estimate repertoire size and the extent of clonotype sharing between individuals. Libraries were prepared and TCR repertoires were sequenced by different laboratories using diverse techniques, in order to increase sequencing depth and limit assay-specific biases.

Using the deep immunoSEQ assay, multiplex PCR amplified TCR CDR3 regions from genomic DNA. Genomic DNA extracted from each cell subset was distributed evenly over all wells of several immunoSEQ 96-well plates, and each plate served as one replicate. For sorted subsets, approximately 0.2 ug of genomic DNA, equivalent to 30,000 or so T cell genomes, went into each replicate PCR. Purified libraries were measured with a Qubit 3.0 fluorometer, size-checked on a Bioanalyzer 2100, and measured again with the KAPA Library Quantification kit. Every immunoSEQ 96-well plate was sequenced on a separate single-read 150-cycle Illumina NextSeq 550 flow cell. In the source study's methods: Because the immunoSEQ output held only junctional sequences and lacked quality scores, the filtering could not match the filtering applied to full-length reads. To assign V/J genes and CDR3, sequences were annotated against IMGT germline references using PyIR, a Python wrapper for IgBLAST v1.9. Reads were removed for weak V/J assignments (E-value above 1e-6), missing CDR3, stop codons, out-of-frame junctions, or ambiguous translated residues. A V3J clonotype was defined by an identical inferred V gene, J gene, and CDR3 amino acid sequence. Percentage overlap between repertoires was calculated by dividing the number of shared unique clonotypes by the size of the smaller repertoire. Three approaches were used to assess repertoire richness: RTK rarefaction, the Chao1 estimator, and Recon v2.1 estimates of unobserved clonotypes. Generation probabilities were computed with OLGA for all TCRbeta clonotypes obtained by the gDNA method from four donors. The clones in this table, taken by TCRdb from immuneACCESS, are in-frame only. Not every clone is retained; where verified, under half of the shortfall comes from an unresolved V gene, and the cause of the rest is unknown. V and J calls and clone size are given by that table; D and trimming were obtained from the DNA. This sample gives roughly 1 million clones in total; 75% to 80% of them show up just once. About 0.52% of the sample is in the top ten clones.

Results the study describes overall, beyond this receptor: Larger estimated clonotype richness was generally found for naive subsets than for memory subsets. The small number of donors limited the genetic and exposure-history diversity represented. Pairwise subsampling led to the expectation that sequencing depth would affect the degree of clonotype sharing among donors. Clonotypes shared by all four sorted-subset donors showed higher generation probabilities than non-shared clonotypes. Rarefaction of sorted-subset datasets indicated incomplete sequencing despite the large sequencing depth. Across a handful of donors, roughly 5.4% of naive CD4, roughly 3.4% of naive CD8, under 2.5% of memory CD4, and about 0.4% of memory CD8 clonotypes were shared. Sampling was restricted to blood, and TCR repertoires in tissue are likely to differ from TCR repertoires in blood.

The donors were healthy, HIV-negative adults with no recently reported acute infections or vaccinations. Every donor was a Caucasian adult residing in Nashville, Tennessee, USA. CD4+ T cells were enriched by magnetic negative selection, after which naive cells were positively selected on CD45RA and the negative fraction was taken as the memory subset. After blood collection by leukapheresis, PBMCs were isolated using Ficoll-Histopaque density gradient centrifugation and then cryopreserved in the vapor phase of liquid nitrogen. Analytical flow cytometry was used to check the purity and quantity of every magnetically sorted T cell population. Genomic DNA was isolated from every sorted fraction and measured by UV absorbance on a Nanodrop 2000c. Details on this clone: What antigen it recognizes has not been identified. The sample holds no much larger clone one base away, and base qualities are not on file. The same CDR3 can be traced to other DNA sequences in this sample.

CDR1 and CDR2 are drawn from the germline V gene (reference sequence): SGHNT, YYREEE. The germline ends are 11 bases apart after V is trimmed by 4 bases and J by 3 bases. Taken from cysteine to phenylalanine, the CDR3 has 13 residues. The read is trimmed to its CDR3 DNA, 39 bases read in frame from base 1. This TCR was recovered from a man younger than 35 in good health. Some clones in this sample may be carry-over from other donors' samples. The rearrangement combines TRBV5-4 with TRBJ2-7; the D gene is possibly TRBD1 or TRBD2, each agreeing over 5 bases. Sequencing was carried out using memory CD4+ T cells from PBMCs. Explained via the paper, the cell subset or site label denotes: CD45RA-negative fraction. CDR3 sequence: CASSLLGDYEQYF. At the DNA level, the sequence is TGTGCCAGCAGCCTACTGGGGGACTACGAGCAGTACTTC.